This paragraph covers one T cell receptor (beta chain) sequence. The data were taken from a study of T cell responses to AZD1222 COVID-19 vaccine. Profiled with immunoSEQ multiplex PCR; TCRdb holds only in-frame clones, not every one. The sample comprises roughly 120,000 clones, about 90% of which are singletons, and more than 4% rests with the top ten. This CDR3 has 19 amino acids. Trimming at V came to 4 bases and at J to 0 bases, leaving 12 bases not matched to a gene. Germline assignment: CDR1 SGHAT and CDR2 FQNNGV. Source: peripheral blood, taken on day 0 of AZD1222 vaccination. This TCR was sampled from an adult in good health. The genes are TRBV11-2 and TRBJ2-2, with 9 positions matching TRBD1. The CDR3 here is CASSSGTGKGSANTGELFF. CDR3 nucleotide sequence: TGTGCCAGCAGCTCCGGGACAGGGAAAGGAAGCGCGAACACCGGGGAGCTGTTTTTT.